This T cell receptor (beta chain) is drawn from a study of cytomegalovirus exposure and HLA in healthy donors. Points from the study as a whole: Cytomegalovirus status, reportedly, was diagnosed with high specificity and sensitivity by the classifier.

The sample holds a few counts of this clone. Its specificity is not known. V was pared by 4 bases and J by 0 bases, with 5 bases of the junction left unmatched. The CDR3 runs 15 residues. Germline V lookup: CDR1 SGHRS, CDR2 YFSETQ. PCR was performed using 60 Vbeta and 13 Jbeta primers. The repertoire was sequenced with immunoSEQ multiplex PCR; TCRdb's copy has only in-frame clones and lacks some. The table has 150,000 to 200,000 clones, around 74% seen once. The receptor was derived from a female donor in good health and CMV-seronegative. The specimen was PBMCs. The chain employs TRBV5-1 and TRBJ2-7, with 9 nucleotides matching TRBD2. In DNA, the CDR3 is TGCGCCAGCAGCGGACTAGCGTTAAGCTCCTACGAGCAGTACTTC. Protein: CASSGLALSSYEQYF.